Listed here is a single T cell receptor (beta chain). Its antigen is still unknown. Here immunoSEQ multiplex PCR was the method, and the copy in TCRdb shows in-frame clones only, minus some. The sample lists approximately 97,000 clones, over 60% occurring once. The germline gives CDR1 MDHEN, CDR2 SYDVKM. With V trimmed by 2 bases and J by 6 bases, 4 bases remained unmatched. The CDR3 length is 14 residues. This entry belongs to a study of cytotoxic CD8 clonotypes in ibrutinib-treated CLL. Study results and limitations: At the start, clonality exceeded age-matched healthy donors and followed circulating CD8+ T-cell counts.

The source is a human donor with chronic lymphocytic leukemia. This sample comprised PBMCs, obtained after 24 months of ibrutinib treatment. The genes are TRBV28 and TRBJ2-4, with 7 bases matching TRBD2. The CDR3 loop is CASSLTREVNIQYF. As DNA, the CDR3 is TGTGCCAGCAGTTTAACCCGGGAGGTAAACATTCAGTACTTC. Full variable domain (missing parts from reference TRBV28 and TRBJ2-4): DVKVTQSSRYLVKRTGEKVFLECVQDMDHENMFWYRQDPGLGLRLIYFSYDVKMKEKGDIPEGYSVSREKKERFSLILESASTNQTSMYLCASSLTREVNIQYFGAGTRLSVL.